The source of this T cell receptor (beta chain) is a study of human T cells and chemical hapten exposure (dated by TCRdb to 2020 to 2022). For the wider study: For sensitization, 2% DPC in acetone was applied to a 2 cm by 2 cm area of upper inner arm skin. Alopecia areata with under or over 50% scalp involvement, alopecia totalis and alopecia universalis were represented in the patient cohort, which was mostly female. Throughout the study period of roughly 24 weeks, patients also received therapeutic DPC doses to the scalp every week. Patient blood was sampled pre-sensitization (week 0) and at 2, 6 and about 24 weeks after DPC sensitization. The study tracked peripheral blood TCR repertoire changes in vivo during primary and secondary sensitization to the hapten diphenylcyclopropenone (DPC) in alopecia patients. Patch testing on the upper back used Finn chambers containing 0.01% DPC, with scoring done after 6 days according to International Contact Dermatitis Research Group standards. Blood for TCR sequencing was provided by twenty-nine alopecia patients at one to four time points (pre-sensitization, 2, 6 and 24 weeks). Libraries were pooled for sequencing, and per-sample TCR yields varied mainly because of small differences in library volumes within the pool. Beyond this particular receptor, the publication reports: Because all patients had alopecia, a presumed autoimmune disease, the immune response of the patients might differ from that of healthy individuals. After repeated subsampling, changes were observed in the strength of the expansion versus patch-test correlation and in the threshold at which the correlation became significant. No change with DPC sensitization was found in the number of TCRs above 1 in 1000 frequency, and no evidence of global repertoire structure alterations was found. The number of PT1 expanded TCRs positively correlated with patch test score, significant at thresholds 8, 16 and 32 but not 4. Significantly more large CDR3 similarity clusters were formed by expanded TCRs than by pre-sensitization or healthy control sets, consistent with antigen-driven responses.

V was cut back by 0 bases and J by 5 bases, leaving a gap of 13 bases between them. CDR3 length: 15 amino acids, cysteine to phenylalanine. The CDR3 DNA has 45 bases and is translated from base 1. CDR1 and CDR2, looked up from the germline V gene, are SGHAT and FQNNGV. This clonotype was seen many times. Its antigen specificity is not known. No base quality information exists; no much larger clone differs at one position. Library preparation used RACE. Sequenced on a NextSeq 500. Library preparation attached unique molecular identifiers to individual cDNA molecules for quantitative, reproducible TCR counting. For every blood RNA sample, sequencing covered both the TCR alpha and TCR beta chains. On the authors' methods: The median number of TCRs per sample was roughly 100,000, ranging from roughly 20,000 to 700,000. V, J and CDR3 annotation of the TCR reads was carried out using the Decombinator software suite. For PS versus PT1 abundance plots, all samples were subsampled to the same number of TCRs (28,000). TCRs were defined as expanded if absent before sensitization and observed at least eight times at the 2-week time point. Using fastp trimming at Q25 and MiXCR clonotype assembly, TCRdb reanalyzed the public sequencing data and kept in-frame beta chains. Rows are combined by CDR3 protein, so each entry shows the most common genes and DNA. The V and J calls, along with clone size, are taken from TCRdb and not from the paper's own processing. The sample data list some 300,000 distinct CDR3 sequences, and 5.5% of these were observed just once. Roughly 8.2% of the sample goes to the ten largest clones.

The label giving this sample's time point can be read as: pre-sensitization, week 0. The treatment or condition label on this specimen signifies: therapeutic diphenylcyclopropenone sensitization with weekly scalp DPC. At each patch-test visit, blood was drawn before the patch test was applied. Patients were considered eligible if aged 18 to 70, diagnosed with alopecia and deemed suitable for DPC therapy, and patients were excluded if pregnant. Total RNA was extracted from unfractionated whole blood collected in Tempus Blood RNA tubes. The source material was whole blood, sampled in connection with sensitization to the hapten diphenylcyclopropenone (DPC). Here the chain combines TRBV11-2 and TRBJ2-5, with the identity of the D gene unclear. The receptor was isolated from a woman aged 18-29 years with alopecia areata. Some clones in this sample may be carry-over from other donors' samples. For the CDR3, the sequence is CASSLDWSLGETQYF. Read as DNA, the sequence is TGTGCCAGCAGCTTAGATTGGTCCCTCGGGGAGACCCAGTACTTC.